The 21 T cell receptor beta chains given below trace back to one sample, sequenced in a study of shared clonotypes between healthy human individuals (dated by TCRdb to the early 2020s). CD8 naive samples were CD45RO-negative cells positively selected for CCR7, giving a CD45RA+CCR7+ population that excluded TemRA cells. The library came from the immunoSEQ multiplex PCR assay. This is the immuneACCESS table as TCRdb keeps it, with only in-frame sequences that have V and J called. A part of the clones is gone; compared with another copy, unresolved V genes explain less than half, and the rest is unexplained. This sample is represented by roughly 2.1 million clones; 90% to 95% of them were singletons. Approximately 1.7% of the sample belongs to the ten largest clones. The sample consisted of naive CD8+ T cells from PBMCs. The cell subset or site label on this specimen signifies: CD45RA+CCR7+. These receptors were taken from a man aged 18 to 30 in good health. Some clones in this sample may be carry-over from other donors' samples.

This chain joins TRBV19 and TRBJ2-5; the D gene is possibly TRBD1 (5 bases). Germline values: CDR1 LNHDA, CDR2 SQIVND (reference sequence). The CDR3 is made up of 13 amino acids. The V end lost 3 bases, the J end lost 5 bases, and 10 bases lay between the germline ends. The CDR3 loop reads CASSIIYRETQYF. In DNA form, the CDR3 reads TGTGCCAGTAGTATCATCTACAGGGAGACCCAGTACTTC.

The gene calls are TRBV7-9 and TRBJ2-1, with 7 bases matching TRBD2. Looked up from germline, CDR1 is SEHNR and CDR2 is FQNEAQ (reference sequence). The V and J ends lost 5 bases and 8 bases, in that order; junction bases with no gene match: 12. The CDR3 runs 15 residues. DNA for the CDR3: TGTGCCAGCAGCCCGGGACTAAGACGTAGGGATGAGCAGTTCTTC. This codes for CASSPGLRRRDEQFF.

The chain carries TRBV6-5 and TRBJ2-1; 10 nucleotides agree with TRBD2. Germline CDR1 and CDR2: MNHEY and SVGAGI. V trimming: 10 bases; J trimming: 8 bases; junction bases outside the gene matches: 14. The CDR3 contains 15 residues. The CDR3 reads CATQTSGWGGHEQFF. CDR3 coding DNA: TGTGCCACTCAGACTAGCGGGTGGGGGGGACATGAGCAGTTCTTC.

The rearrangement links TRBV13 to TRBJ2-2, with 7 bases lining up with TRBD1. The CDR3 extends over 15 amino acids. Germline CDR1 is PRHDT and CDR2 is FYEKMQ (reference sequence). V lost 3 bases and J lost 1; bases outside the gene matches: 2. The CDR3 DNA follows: TGTGCCAGCAGCTTGCACAGGGGGAACACCGGGGAGCTGTTTTTT. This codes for CASSLHRGNTGELFF. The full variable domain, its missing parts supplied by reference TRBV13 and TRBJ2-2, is AAGVIQSPRHLIKEKRETATLKCYPIPRHDTVYWYQQGPGQDPQFLISFYEKMQSDKGSIPDRFSAQQFSDYHSELNMSSLELGDSALYFCASSLHRGNTGELFFGEGSRLTVL.

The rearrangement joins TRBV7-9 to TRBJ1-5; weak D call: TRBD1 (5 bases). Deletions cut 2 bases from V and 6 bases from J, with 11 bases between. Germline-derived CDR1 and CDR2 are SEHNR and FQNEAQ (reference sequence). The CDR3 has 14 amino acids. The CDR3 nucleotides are TGTGCCAGCAGCTTATCGGGGGGGAGTCAGCCCCAGCATTTT. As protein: CASSLSGGSQPQHF.

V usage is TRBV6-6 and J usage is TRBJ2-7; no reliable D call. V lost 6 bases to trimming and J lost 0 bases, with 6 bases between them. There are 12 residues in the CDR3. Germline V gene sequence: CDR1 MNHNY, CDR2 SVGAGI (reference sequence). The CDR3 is CASSFSSYEQYF. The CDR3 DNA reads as TGTGCCAGCAGCTTTAGCTCCTACGAGCAGTACTTC.

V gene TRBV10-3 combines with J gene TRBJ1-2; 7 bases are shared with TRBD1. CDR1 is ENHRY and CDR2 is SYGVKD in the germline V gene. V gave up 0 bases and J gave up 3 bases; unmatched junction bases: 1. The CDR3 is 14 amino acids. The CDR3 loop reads CAISESTGYYGYTF. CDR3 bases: TGTGCCATCAGTGAGTCGACAGGGTACTATGGCTACACCTTC.

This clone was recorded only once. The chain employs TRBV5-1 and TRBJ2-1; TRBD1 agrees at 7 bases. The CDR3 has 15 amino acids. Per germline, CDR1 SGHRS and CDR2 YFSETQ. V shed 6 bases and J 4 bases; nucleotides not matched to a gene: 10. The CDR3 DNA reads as TGCGCCAGCACTTCGGACCGGGACAGTTACAATGAGCAGTTCTTC. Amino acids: CASTSDRDSYNEQFF.

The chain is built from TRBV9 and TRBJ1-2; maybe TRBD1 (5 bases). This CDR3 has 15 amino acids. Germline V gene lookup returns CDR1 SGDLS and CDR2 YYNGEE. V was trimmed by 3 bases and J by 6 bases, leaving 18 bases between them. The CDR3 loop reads CASSGSRALVNGYTF. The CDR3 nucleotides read TGTGCCAGCAGCGGGAGCAGGGCCCTAGTGAATGGCTACACCTTC.

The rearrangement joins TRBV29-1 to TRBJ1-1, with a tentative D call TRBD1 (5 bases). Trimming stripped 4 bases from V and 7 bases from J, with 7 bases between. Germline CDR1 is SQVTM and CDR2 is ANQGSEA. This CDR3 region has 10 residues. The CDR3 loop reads CSVGGFEAFF. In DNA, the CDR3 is TGCAGCGTTGGGGGCTTTGAAGCTTTCTTT.

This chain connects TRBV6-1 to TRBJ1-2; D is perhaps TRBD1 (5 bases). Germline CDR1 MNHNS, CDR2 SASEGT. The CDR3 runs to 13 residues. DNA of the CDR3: TGTGCAGGGACGGCCGTGGAGGGATATGGCTACACCTTC. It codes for CAGTAVEGYGYTF.

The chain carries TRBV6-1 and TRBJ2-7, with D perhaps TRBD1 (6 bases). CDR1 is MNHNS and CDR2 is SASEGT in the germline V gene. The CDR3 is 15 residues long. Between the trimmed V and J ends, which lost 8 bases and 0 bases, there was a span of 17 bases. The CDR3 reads CASGDGTQVSYEQYF. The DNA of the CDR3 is TGTGCCAGCGGGGACGGGACACAGGTCTCCTACGAGCAGTACTTC.

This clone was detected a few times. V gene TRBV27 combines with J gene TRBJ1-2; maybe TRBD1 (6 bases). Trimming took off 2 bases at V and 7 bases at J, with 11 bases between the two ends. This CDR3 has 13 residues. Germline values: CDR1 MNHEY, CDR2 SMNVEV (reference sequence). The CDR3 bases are TGTGCCAGCAGTTTAGCGGGGGCTGCTGGCTACACCTTC. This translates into CASSLAGAAGYTF.

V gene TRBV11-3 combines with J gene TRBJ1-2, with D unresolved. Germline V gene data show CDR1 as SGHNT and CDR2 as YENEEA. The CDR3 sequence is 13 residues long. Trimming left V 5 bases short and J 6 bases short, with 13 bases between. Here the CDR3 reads CASSRILANGYTF. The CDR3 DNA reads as TGTGCCAGCAGCCGAATCCTAGCGAATGGCTACACCTTC.

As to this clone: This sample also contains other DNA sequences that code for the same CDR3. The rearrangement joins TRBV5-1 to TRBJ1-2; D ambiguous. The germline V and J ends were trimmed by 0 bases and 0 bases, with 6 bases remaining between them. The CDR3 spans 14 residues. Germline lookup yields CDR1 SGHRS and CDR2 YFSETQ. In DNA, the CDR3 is TGCGCCAGCAGCTTGGACAGAGCTAACTATGGCTACACCTTC. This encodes CASSLDRANYGYTF.

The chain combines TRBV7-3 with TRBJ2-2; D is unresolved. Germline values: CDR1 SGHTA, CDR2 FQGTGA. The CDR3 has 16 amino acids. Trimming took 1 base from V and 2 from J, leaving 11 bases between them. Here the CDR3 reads CASSLNEVINTGELFF. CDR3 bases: TGTGCCAGCAGCTTAAATGAGGTTATAAACACCGGGGAGCTGTTTTTT.

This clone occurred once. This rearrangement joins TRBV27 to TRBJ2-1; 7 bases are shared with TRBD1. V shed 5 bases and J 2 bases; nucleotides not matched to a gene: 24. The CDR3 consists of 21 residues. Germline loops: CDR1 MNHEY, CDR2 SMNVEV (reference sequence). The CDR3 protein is CASSPLTIGTDPLGAYNEQFF. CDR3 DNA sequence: TGTGCCAGCAGTCCATTAACCATCGGGACAGACCCCTTGGGGGCCTACAATGAGCAGTTCTTC.

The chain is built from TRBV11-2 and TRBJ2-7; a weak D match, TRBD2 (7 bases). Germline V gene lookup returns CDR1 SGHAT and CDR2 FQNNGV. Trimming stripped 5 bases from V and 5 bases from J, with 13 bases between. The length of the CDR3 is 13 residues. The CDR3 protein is CASSHGGLNEQYF. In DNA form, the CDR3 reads TGTGCCAGCAGCCACGGGGGGCTAAACGAGCAGTACTTC.

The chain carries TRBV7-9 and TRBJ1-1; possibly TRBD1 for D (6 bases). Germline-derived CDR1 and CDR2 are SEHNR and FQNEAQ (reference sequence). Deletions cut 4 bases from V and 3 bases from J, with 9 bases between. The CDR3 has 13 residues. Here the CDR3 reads CASSSGEDTEAFF. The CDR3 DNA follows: TGTGCCAGCAGCTCAGGGGAAGACACTGAAGCTTTCTTT. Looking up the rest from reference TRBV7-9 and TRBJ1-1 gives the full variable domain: DTGVSQNPRHKITKRGQNVTFRCDPISEHNRLYWYRQTLGQGPEFLTYFQNEAQLEKSRLLSDRFSAERPKGSFSTLEIQRTEQGDSAMYLCASSSGEDTEAFFGQGTRLTVV.

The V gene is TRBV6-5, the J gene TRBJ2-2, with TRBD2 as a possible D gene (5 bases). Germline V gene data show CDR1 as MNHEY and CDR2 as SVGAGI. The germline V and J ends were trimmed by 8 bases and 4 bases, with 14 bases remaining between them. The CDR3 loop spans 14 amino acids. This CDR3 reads CASLAAGGTGELFF. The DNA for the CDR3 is TGTGCCAGCCTAGCCGCGGGCGGCACCGGGGAGCTGTTTTTT.

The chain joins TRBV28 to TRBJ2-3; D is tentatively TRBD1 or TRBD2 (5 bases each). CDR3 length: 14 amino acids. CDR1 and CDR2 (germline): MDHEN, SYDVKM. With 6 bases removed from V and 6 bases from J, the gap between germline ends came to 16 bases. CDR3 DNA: TGTGCCAGCAGCCGAGGGGCCTCGAGGGATACGCAGTATTTT. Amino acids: CASSRGASRDTQYF.